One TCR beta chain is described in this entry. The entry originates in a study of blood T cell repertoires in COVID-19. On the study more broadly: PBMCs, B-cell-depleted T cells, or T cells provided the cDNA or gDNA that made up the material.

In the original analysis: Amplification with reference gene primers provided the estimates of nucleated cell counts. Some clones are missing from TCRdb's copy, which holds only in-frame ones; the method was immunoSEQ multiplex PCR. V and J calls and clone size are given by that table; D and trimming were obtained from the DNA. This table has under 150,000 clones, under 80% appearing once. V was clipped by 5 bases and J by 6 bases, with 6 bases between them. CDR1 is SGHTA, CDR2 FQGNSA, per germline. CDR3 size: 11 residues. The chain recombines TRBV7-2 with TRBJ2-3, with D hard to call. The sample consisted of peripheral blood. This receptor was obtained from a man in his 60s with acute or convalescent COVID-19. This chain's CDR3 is CASSPIDTQYF. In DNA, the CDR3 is TGTGCCAGCAGCCCCATCGATACGCAGTATTTT.